Below are 18 T cell receptor beta chains sequenced from a single sample in a study of blood T cell repertoires in COVID-19. The repertoire was sequenced with immunoSEQ multiplex PCR; TCRdb's copy has only in-frame clones and lacks some. The table shows 30,000 or so clones, with 82% occurring only once. Input material: peripheral blood. These receptors were taken from a man older than 75 with active or convalescent COVID-19.

This sequence joins TRBV12-3 or TRBV12-4 and TRBJ1-3; tentatively, D is TRBD1 (6 bases). V was cut by 6 bases and J by 2 bases, with 8 bases left in between. The CDR3 consists of 13 residues. CDR3 bases: TGTGCCAGCAGGGGGGGGCCTGGAAACACCATATATTTT. This translates into CASRGGPGNTIYF.

The CDR3 nucleotides are TGTGCCAGCAGCACCGGGACTAGCCCCAAGGTGCAGTTCTTC. It codes for CASSTGTSPKVQFF. The genes are TRBV5-4 and TRBJ2-1; 9 bases agree with TRBD2. The CDR3 has 14 residues. Germline V lookup: CDR1 SGHNT, CDR2 YYREEE (reference sequence). J was trimmed by 12 bases and V by 4 bases; bases with no gene match: 11.

In its sample, this clone was seen a few times. V is TRBV7-2 and J is TRBJ2-1; weak D call: TRBD2 (5 bases). Trimming took 5 bases from V and 5 from J, leaving 16 bases between them. This CDR3 spans 15 amino acids. The germline CDR1 and CDR2 sequences are SGHTA and FQGNSA. The DNA for the CDR3 is TGTGCCAGCAGCCCCAGTGTGGGAGCAAACAATGAGCAGTTCTTC. Translation: CASSPSVGANNEQFF.

The chain has TRBV9 and TRBJ1-3; D not resolved. This CDR3 is 16 amino acids long. Trimming pared 5 bases from V and 0 bases from J, leaving 15 bases between. Germline values: CDR1 SGDLS, CDR2 YYNGEE. CDR3 sequence reads: CASSSGGLPSGNTIYF. DNA of the CDR3: TGTGCCAGCAGTTCTGGAGGTCTCCCCTCTGGAAACACCATATATTTT. The whole variable domain, filled in from reference TRBV9 and TRBJ1-3, reads DSGVTQTPKHLITATGQRVTLRCSPRSGDLSVYWYQQSLDQGLQFLIQYYNGEERAKGNILERFSAQQFPDLHSELNLSSLELGDSALYFCASSSGGLPSGNTIYFGEGSWLTVV.

The chain uses TRBV18 and TRBJ1-1; the match to TRBD1 covers 7 bases. Germline V gene sequence: CDR1 KGHSH, CDR2 LQKENI. This CDR3 spans 16 amino acids. Trimming removed 4 bases from V and 0 bases from J; junction bases left unmatched: 8. The CDR3 loop reads CASSRSTGVMNTEAFF. DNA of the CDR3: TGTGCCAGCTCACGTTCCACAGGGGTCATGAACACTGAAGCTTTCTTT.

The chain recombines TRBV19 with TRBJ1-6, with a weak D call TRBD1 (6 bases). The CDR3 length is 16 residues. Germline assignment: CDR1 LNHDA and CDR2 SQIVND (reference sequence). V gave up 3 bases and J gave up 0 bases, with 9 bases separating them. The CDR3 region is CASSIADSSYNSPLHF. In DNA form, the CDR3 reads TGTGCCAGTAGTATTGCGGACAGCTCCTATAATTCACCCCTCCACTTT. Full variable domain (missing parts from reference TRBV19 and TRBJ1-6): DGGITQSPKYLFRKEGQNVTLSCEQNLNHDAMYWYRQDPGQGLRLIYYSQIVNDFQKGDIAEGYSVSREKKESFPLTVTSAQKNPTAFYLCASSIADSSYNSPLHFGNGTRLTVT.

This chain joins TRBV5-1 and TRBJ2-1; D is unresolved. The CDR3 consists of 13 residues. With 2 bases removed from V and 10 bases from J, the gap between germline ends came to 13 bases. Germline V gene data show CDR1 as SGHRS and CDR2 as YFSETQ. CDR3 DNA sequence: TGCGCCAGCAGCTTAGTGAGCGAAGGAGAGCAGTTCTTC. Protein sequence: CASSLVSEGEQFF.

The chain uses TRBV5-1 and TRBJ2-2, with D possibly matching TRBD2 (5 bases). Germline-derived CDR1 and CDR2 are SGHRS and YFSETQ. The CDR3 loop spans 15 amino acids. Trimming left V 5 bases short and J 4 bases short, with 15 bases between. CDR3 residues: CASRLFGGGTGELFF. CDR3 sequence (DNA): TGCGCCAGCAGGCTGTTTGGAGGTGGCACCGGGGAGCTGTTTTTT.

V is TRBV12-5 and J is TRBJ2-5, with 10 bases lining up with TRBD1. V lost 5 bases and J lost 1; bases outside the gene matches: 4. This CDR3 contains 15 residues. CDR1 LGHNT and CDR2 FRNRAP come from the germline V gene. DNA of the CDR3: TGTGCTAGTGGTCGACAGGGGGCTATCCAAGAGACCCAGTACTTC. Encoded protein: CASGRQGAIQETQYF.

The J gene is TRBJ1-1, the V gene TRBV4-2; a possible D gene is TRBD1 (6 bases). The CDR3 totals 16 residues. The ends were cut back, 1 base at V and 3 bases at J, with 15 bases in the middle. Germline V gene data show CDR1 as LGHNA and CDR2 as YNFKEQ. The CDR3 sequence: CASSQGLGQRYTEAFF. CDR3 DNA: TGTGCCAGCAGCCAAGGCCTTGGACAGCGGTACACTGAAGCTTTCTTT.

The chain carries TRBV4-2 and TRBJ1-1; D is uncertain. The CDR3 contains 15 residues. Trimming pared 0 bases from V and 3 bases from J, leaving 11 bases between. CDR1 LGHNA and CDR2 YNFKEQ come from the germline V gene. CDR3 protein: CASSQEAREDTEAFF. CDR3 DNA sequence: TGTGCCAGCAGCCAAGAGGCCCGGGAGGACACTGAAGCTTTCTTT.

The chain couples TRBV4-1 to TRBJ2-1; 8 nucleotides align to TRBD2. J was trimmed by 2 bases and V by 0 bases; bases with no gene match: 3. The CDR3 sequence is 16 residues long. Germline V gives CDR1 MGHRA, CDR2 YSYEKL. The DNA for the CDR3 is TGCGCCAGCAGCCAAGAACAAGCGGGAGCCTACAATGAGCAGTTCTTC. Its translation is CASSQEQAGAYNEQFF.

The V gene is TRBV10-2, the J gene TRBJ2-7; TRBD2 might be the D (7 bases). Germline V CDR1 and CDR2: WSHSY, SAAADI. V was clipped by 7 bases and J by 1 base, with 20 bases between them. CDR3 size: 16 residues. The DNA for the CDR3 is TGCGCCAGCATCCCAAGGGGGGGGGTAGAGTCCTACGAGCAGTACTTC. Its translation is CASIPRGGVESYEQYF.

The rearrangement uses TRBV3-1 (or the pseudogene TRBV3-2) and TRBJ1-3, with no clear D. Trimming stripped 5 bases from V and 3 bases from J, with 11 bases between. The CDR3 is made up of 14 amino acids. Germline values: CDR1 LGHDT, CDR2 YNNKEL (reference sequence). The CDR3 DNA follows: TGTGCCAGCAGCACCACAGCGGGTGGAAACACCATATATTTT. This sequence encodes CASSTTAGGNTIYF.

CDR3 protein: CASSRGASGRAGIQYF. The CDR3 DNA follows: TGCGCCAGCAGCCGCGGGGCTAGCGGGAGGGCCGGCATTCAGTACTTC. The chain has TRBV4-3 and TRBJ2-4; 12 nucleotides line up with TRBD2. Germline CDR1 LGHNA, CDR2 YSLEER. The CDR3 extends over 16 amino acids. V lost 4 bases to trimming and J lost 9 bases; unmatched junction nucleotides: 10.

V usage is TRBV29-1 and J usage is TRBJ2-1, with a tentative D call TRBD1 (6 bases). The germline V gene encodes CDR1 SQVTM and CDR2 ANQGSEA. The CDR3 spans 13 residues. The V end lost 6 bases, the J end lost 0 bases, and 9 bases lay between the germline ends. The CDR3: CSVGQSSYNEQFF. For the CDR3, the DNA is TGCAGCGTCGGACAGAGCTCCTACAATGAGCAGTTCTTC.

The chain couples TRBV3-1 (or the pseudogene TRBV3-2) to TRBJ2-2; 8 bases align to TRBD2. CDR1 and CDR2 from the germline V gene are LGHDT and YNNKEL (reference sequence). The J segment lost 6 bases and the V segment lost 3 bases, leaving 6 bases of the junction unmatched. The CDR3 sequence is 15 residues long. The CDR3, as DNA: TGTGCCAGCAGCCAGTTCAGCGGGAGATCCGGGGAGCTGTTTTTT. Protein: CASSQFSGRSGELFF.

This clone was detected ten times or more. The V and J genes are TRBV30 and TRBJ2-3, with 10 bases that match TRBD2. Germline-derived CDR1 and CDR2 are GTSNPN and SVGIG (reference sequence). The V gene end was trimmed by 0 bases and the J gene end by 0 bases; junction bases not matched to a gene: 3. This CDR3 is built from 16 residues. CDR3 coding DNA: TGTGCCTGGAGTGTTGGAGCGGGAGGGAGCACAGATACGCAGTATTTT. This encodes CAWSVGAGGSTDTQYF.